The text below deals with one TCR beta chain. V lost 10 bases and J lost 0; bases outside the gene matches: 6. In germline, CDR1 is MNHEY, CDR2 SMNVEV (reference sequence). The length of the CDR3 is 14 residues. Attachment of unique molecular identifiers to individual cDNA molecules was performed. MiXCR, applied by TCRdb to the 5' RACE reads, yields one record per CDR3 protein. The sample yields 85,000 to 100,000 distinct CDR3 sequences, about 10% seen once. The data derive from a study of early T cells in non-severe SARS-CoV-2 infection. The sequenced sample was whole blood. The chain joins TRBV27 to TRBJ2-1; 7 positions match TRBD1. This clonotype was obtained from an adult who was a healthcare worker with PCR-confirmed SARS-CoV-2 infection or an uninfected control (not recorded which). Here the CDR3 reads CAIADRTSYNEQFF. In DNA, the CDR3 is TGTGCCATCGCGGACAGGACCTCCTACAATGAGCAGTTCTTC.